The 32 T cell receptor beta chains listed next were all sequenced from one sample in a study of blood T cell repertoires in COVID-19. TCRdb's copy holds only in-frame clones and misses some; the assay was immunoSEQ multiplex PCR. Of tens of thousands of clones in the sample, about 88% were seen once. Sequencing was carried out using peripheral blood. The receptors stem from a human donor in a cohort sampled during active COVID-19.

This chain connects TRBV6-5 to TRBJ2-7, with TRBD1 matching over 10 bases. Germline values: CDR1 MNHEY, CDR2 SVGAGI. The length of the CDR3 is 14 residues. V dropped 6 bases and J dropped 4; count of bases not matched to a gene: 6. CDR3 in DNA: TGTGCCAGCAGGGGGACAGGGGAATCATACGAGCAGTACTTC. It is translated as CASRGTGESYEQYF.

The chain employs TRBV20-1 and TRBJ2-5; a possible D gene is TRBD2 (6 bases). Germline V lookup: CDR1 DFQATT, CDR2 SNEGSKA (reference sequence). V was cut by 3 bases and J by 1 base, with 12 bases left in between. CDR3 length: 14 residues. The CDR3 region has the DNA TGCAGTGCTAGTTACGGAGGGTTCCAAGAGACCCAGTACTTC. It encodes CSASYGGFQETQYF.

The V gene is TRBV6-5, the J gene TRBJ2-2; D may be TRBD2 (6 bases). CDR1 MNHEY and CDR2 SVGAGI come from the germline V gene. V was trimmed by 1 base and J by 0 bases, leaving 9 bases between them. The CDR3 is 16 amino acids. The CDR3 loop is CASSYLGTPNTGELFF. As DNA, the CDR3 is TGTGCCAGCAGTTACTTGGGGACTCCGAACACCGGGGAGCTGTTTTTT.

The rearrangement joins TRBV24-1 to TRBJ2-5; 9 nucleotides agree with TRBD1. CDR1 and CDR2 from the germline V gene are KGHDR and SFDVKD. V dropped 2 bases and J dropped 4; count of bases not matched to a gene: 7. CDR3 size: 16 residues. The CDR3 coding sequence is TGTGCCACCAGTGATTCCACCGGGACAGGGATAGAGACCCAGTACTTC. Protein sequence: CATSDSTGTGIETQYF.

This chain uses TRBV18 with TRBJ1-1; D gene ambiguous. There are 13 residues in the CDR3. The V and J ends lost 4 bases and 1 base respectively, with 7 bases between them. Germline V gene sequence: CDR1 KGHSH, CDR2 LQKENI. CDR3 protein: CASSRATNTEAFF. CDR3 in DNA: TGTGCCAGCTCACGGGCCACGAACACTGAAGCTTTCTTT.

This clone has just a few counts. The chain uses TRBV5-3 and TRBJ2-2; the D gene is possibly TRBD1 (5 bases). TRBV5-3 is an ORF, and what it does is uncertain. The V and J ends lost 4 bases and 1 base respectively, with 8 bases between them. This CDR3 is 14 amino acids long. The CDR3 protein is CARSEDKNTGELFF. The CDR3 DNA is TGTGCCAGAAGCGAGGACAAGAACACCGGGGAGCTGTTTTTT.

The chain links TRBV6-1 to TRBJ1-4, with no clear D. V was trimmed by 1 base and J by 8 bases, leaving 14 bases between them. Germline assignment: CDR1 MNHNS and CDR2 SASEGT. CDR3 length: 15 amino acids. The CDR3 DNA reads as TGTGCCAGCAGTGAAGTAAGGGTGGGAGGAGAAAAACTGTTTTTT. Translating it yields CASSEVRVGGEKLFF.

This clone was detected a few times. The chain has TRBV7-8 and TRBJ1-5; 10 bases align to TRBD1. Germline CDR1 SGHVS, CDR2 FQNEAQ. Trimming removed 1 base from V and 6 bases from J; junction bases left unmatched: 6. The CDR3 consists of 16 residues. CDR3 amino acids: CASSLGRQGAVQPQHF. The CDR3 DNA reads TGTGCCAGCAGCTTAGGGAGACAGGGGGCCGTTCAGCCCCAGCATTTT.

The V gene is TRBV10-3, the J gene TRBJ2-2, with TRBD1 identical over 12 bases. From germline, CDR1 is ENHRY and CDR2 SYGVKD. With 3 bases clipped from V and 5 bases from J, the junction kept 4 bases outside the gene matches. The CDR3 consists of 16 residues. Written as DNA, the CDR3 is TGTGCCATCAGTGACCGGGGACAGGGGGCGACCGGGGAGCTGTTTTTT. It is translated as CAISDRGQGATGELFF.

The V and J genes are TRBV12-3 or TRBV12-4 and TRBJ1-5; no firm D call. There are 13 residues in the CDR3. Trimming took off 4 bases at V and 5 bases at J, with 9 bases between the two ends. The CDR3 sequence is CASSYSRYQPQHF. The CDR3 DNA reads as TGTGCCAGCAGTTACAGTCGTTATCAGCCCCAGCATTTT.

CDR3 sequence (DNA): TGTGCCACCTCGGAAGGGGCTTGGGAGACCCAGTACTTC. The encoded protein is CATSEGAWETQYF. The chain is built from TRBV24-1 and TRBJ2-5, with D possibly TRBD1 on 5 matching bases. The CDR3 spans 13 residues. V dropped 9 bases and J dropped 5 bases, with 15 bases sitting between them. The germline V gene has CDR1 KGHDR and CDR2 SFDVKD.

The CDR3 bases are TGTGCCAGCAGTTCGTCCGGGACAGGGGCGTCAGATACGCAGTATTTT. It yields the protein CASSSSGTGASDTQYF. V and J are TRBV6-5 and TRBJ2-3; TRBD1 matches at 10 bases. Germline assignment: CDR1 MNHEY and CDR2 SVGAGI. The trim removed 4 bases at V and 4 bases at J, leaving 8 bases unmatched. This CDR3 has 16 residues.

This sequence joins TRBV11-1 and TRBJ1-1, with 7 bases that match TRBD1. CDR1 is SGHAT, CDR2 FQDESV, per germline (reference sequence). CDR3 length equals 16 residues. The trim removed 3 bases at V and 0 bases at J, leaving 7 bases unmatched. CDR3 region: CASSFTRGTVNTEAFF. CDR3 sequence (DNA): TGTGCCAGCAGCTTTACCCGGGGGACAGTGAACACTGAAGCTTTCTTT.

CDR3 in DNA: TGTGCCTGGACAGGGTTTAATAGCAATCAGCCCCAGCATTTT. Translated: CAWTGFNSNQPQHF. The V gene is TRBV30, the J gene TRBJ1-5, with a weak D call TRBD1 (5 bases). CDR1 and CDR2 (germline): GTSNPN, SVGIG (reference sequence). The CDR3 is made up of 14 amino acids. Trimming cost V 4 bases and J 0 bases, with 10 bases left between them.

V and J are TRBV2 and TRBJ2-5, with 7 bases aligning to TRBD2. The CDR3 sequence is 14 residues long. The junction had 5 bases not matched to a gene; V was cut back by 7 bases and J by 0 bases. Germline CDR1 SNHLY, CDR2 FYNNEI. CDR3 DNA: TGTGCCAGCATAAGGCGGGAGAACCAAGAGACCCAGTACTTC. Protein sequence: CASIRRENQETQYF.

This chain joins TRBV12-5 and TRBJ2-7, with no clear D. The germline V gene has CDR1 LGHNT and CDR2 FRNRAP. V was shortened by 1 base and J by 2 bases, with 18 bases between the two germline ends. The CDR3 consists of 17 residues. CDR3 sequence (DNA): TGTGCTAGTGGTTTGGGCCCATCCCGGGTTACAACCTACGAGCAGTACTTC. As protein: CASGLGPSRVTTYEQYF.

J is TRBJ2-1 and V is TRBV5-1; TRBD2 aligns across 11 bases. Trimming removed 4 bases from V and 8 bases from J; junction bases left unmatched: 17. The CDR3 is 18 amino acids. CDR1 is SGHRS, CDR2 YFSETQ, per germline. The CDR3, as DNA: TGCGCCAGCAGCGTCCAGGGGACTAGCGGACCCCCGTTGGATGAGCAGTTCTTC. Translated: CASSVQGTSGPPLDEQFF.

CDR3 DNA sequence: TGTGCCAGCACCTCCCGACTAGCGGGATCGAGGGAGACCCAGTACTTC. Translating it yields CASTSRLAGSRETQYF. The chain joins TRBV28 to TRBJ2-5; 11 positions agree with TRBD2. This CDR3 is 16 amino acids long. J was trimmed by 5 bases and V by 7 bases; bases with no gene match: 12. From germline, CDR1 is MDHEN and CDR2 SYDVKM. Full variable domain (rest looked up from reference TRBV28 and TRBJ2-5): DVKVTQSSRYLVKRTGEKVFLECVQDMDHENMFWYRQDPGLGLRLIYFSYDVKMKEKGDIPEGYSVSREKKERFSLILESASTNQTSMYLCASTSRLAGSRETQYFGPGTRLLVL.

The table lists this clone with a count of one. The CDR3 protein is CASSLPQGRLSYEQYF. The CDR3 DNA reads TGTGCCAGCAGCCTACCTCAGGGGCGCCTCTCCTACGAGCAGTACTTC. The chain carries TRBV2 and TRBJ2-7; TRBD1 is a possible D gene (6 bases). This CDR3 is built from 16 residues. Germline V gives CDR1 SNHLY, CDR2 FYNNEI. With 6 bases removed from V and 0 bases from J, the gap between germline ends came to 18 bases.

This clone is termed medium-sized. The rearrangement joins TRBV9 to TRBJ1-4, with TRBD1 identical over 7 bases. V lost 1 base, J lost 5 bases, and 2 bases stayed unmatched. This CDR3 spans 14 amino acids. The germline gives CDR1 SGDLS, CDR2 YYNGEE. The CDR3 loop is CASSVQGENEKLFF. The CDR3 DNA is TGTGCCAGCAGCGTACAGGGGGAAAATGAAAAACTGTTTTTT.

The chain uses TRBV5-4 and TRBJ2-1, with TRBD2 matching 10 bases. Germline V CDR1 and CDR2: SGHNT, YYREEE (reference sequence). CDR3 size: 15 residues. The junction had 9 bases not matched to a gene; V was cut back by 4 bases and J by 8 bases. The CDR3 DNA reads as TGTGCCAGCAGCGGCCCGGCTAGCGGGAGTCATGAGCAGTTCTTC. The encoded protein is CASSGPASGSHEQFF.

The rearrangement uses TRBV7-2 and TRBJ2-1; 9 bases line up with TRBD1. CDR1 SGHTA and CDR2 FQGNSA come from the germline V gene. With 6 bases clipped from V and 12 bases from J, the junction kept 9 bases outside the gene matches. The CDR3 runs to 13 residues. CDR3 sequence: CASRGGQGAVQFF. Here the CDR3 DNA reads TGTGCCAGCAGAGGGGGACAGGGTGCCGTGCAGTTCTTC.

The CDR3 protein is CASSLGPGARAGELFF. In DNA form, the CDR3 reads TGCGCCAGCAGCTTGGGGCCGGGAGCACGGGCCGGGGAGCTGTTTTTT. The chain combines TRBV5-1 with TRBJ2-2, with D possibly being TRBD2 (6 bases). The CDR3 is made up of 16 amino acids. Germline V gene lookup returns CDR1 SGHRS and CDR2 YFSETQ. The V gene lost 0 bases and the J gene lost 6 bases, with 15 bases spanning the gap.

This chain connects TRBV3-1 (or the pseudogene TRBV3-2) to TRBJ2-5; the D gene is possibly TRBD1 (6 bases). V shed 1 base and J shed 6 bases, with 15 bases lying between them. The CDR3 length is 15 residues. Germline-derived CDR1 and CDR2 are LGHDT and YNNKEL (reference sequence). The CDR3 sequence is CASSQVGDTLKTQYF. CDR3 nucleotide sequence: TGTGCCAGCAGCCAAGTTGGGGACACCTTAAAGACCCAGTACTTC.

The CDR3 is CASSLVIGTGVTGELFF. For the CDR3, the DNA is TGTGCCAGCAGTTTAGTTATCGGGACAGGGGTCACCGGGGAGCTGTTTTTT. J is TRBJ2-2 and V is TRBV27; 10 bases are shared with TRBD1. Trimming cost V 2 bases and J 4 bases; bases outside gene matches: 7. This CDR3 is built from 17 residues. Germline loops: CDR1 MNHEY, CDR2 SMNVEV (reference sequence).

This sequence joins TRBV7-6 and TRBJ2-7; 9 nucleotides match TRBD2. This CDR3 has 20 residues. Germline values: CDR1 SGHVS, CDR2 FNYEAQ. V lost 0 bases to trimming and J lost 2 bases; unmatched junction nucleotides: 17. This CDR3 reads CASSLADPIGREGRPYEQYF. The DNA of the CDR3 is TGTGCCAGCAGCTTAGCAGACCCTATAGGGCGGGAGGGCCGTCCCTACGAGCAGTACTTC.

The chain has TRBV5-1 and TRBJ2-5; D is unclear. The CDR3 has 18 amino acids. The germline V and J ends were trimmed by 2 bases and 1 base, with 21 bases remaining between them. Germline V lookup: CDR1 SGHRS, CDR2 YFSETQ. The CDR3 here is CASSLGVNPGRTQETQYF. The CDR3 nucleotides read TGCGCCAGCAGCTTAGGCGTCAACCCAGGAAGAACCCAAGAGACCCAGTACTTC.

This clone appeared once. V and J are TRBV7-2 and TRBJ2-1; 12 bases match TRBD2. Germline V gene data show CDR1 as SGHTA and CDR2 as FQGNSA. The CDR3 consists of 17 residues. Trimming at V came to 6 bases and at J to 3 bases, leaving 9 bases not matched to a gene. The CDR3 DNA sequence: TGTGCCAGCAGTCAGCCTAGGGGACTAGCGGGCTACAATGAGCAGTTCTTC. This translates into CASSQPRGLAGYNEQFF.

V is TRBV5-1 and J is TRBJ2-2, with D possibly TRBD1 on 6 matching bases. Germline values: CDR1 SGHRS, CDR2 YFSETQ. V was shortened by 2 bases and J by 1 base, with 9 bases between the two germline ends. The CDR3 runs 15 residues. The CDR3 DNA is TGCGCCAGCAGCTTCGGGACATTGAACACCGGGGAGCTGTTTTTT. Translated: CASSFGTLNTGELFF.

CDR3 DNA: TGTGCCAGCAGGGGAGGCAATCAGCCCCAGCATTTT. Protein product: CASRGGNQPQHF. J is TRBJ1-5 and V is TRBV27; D remains unclear. There are 12 residues in the CDR3. The V end lost 6 bases, the J end lost 2 bases, and 5 bases lay between the germline ends. Germline CDR1 reads MNHEY; CDR2 reads SMNVEV (reference sequence).

This sequence joins TRBV5-6 and TRBJ2-7; 9 bases are shared with TRBD1. Germline V gives CDR1 SGHDT, CDR2 YYEEEE. The trim removed 4 bases at V and 3 bases at J, leaving 8 bases unmatched. This CDR3 has 15 residues. CDR3 sequence (DNA): TGTGCCAGCAGCGGGGGGACAGGGACCTTCTACGAGCAGTACTTC. It translates to CASSGGTGTFYEQYF. Supplemented by reference TRBV5-6 and TRBJ2-7, the full variable domain reads DAGVTQSPTHLIKTRGQQVTLRCSPKSGHDTVSWYQQALGQGPQFIFQYYEEEERQRGNFPDRFSGHQFPNYSSELNVNALLLGDSALYLCASSGGTGTFYEQYFGPGTRLTVT.

The count of this clone is one. The chain has TRBV9 and TRBJ2-1; D perhaps matches TRBD2 (6 bases). Trimming left V 3 bases short and J 1 base short, with 11 bases between. CDR3 length: 15 residues. The V gene's germline CDR1 is SGDLS and CDR2 YYNGEE. This chain's CDR3 is CASSGSSASYNEQFF. CDR3 in DNA: TGTGCCAGCAGCGGATCTAGCGCTTCCTACAATGAGCAGTTCTTC. The whole variable domain, filled in from reference TRBV9 and TRBJ2-1, reads DSGVTQTPKHLITATGQRVTLRCSPRSGDLSVYWYQQSLDQGLQFLIQYYNGEERAKGNILERFSAQQFPDLHSELNLSSLELGDSALYFCASSGSSASYNEQFFGPGTRLTVL.